The 18 T cell receptor beta chains reported below all come from one sample, sequenced in a study of blood T cell repertoires in COVID-19. Only in-frame clones appear in the TCRdb table, and some are missing; sequencing was by immunoSEQ multiplex PCR. Of 250,000 to 350,000 clones listed, around nine tenths are singletons. The sample comprised peripheral blood. The receptor set was obtained from a woman aged 60-75 years with acute or convalescent COVID-19.

The CDR3 spells CAISDSSEQFF. In DNA, the CDR3 is TGTGCCATCAGTGACTCGAGTGAGCAGTTCTTC. The chain employs TRBV10-3 and TRBJ2-1; no clear D. Germline CDR1 ENHRY, CDR2 SYGVKD. The length of the CDR3 is 11 residues. Trimming cost V 3 bases and J 9 bases, with 6 bases left between them.

The chain links TRBV5-1 to TRBJ1-1; perhaps TRBD1 as D (6 bases). Germline V gives CDR1 SGHRS, CDR2 YFSETQ. This CDR3 has 16 residues. V lost 4 bases, J lost 4 bases, and 20 bases lay in between. The CDR3 bases are TGCGCCAGCAGCCCTTCCCTCCAGGGGTCCCCCACTGAAGCTTTCTTT. Its translation: CASSPSLQGSPTEAFF.

CDR3 in amino acids: CASSYKDSSYEQYF. The CDR3, as DNA: TGTGCCAGCAGCTATAAAGACAGCTCCTACGAGCAGTACTTC. The chain uses TRBV12-1 and TRBJ2-7; TRBD1 reflects the table's D call only, with no check against the DNA. TRBV12-1 is flagged as a pseudogene. The CDR3 extends over 14 amino acids.

CDR3 region: CASSSGTGEVYEKLFF. CDR3 bases: TGTGCCAGTAGTTCCGGGACAGGGGAGGTATATGAAAAACTGTTTTTT. This chain uses TRBV19 with TRBJ1-4, with 10 bases that match TRBD1. The CDR3 sequence is 16 residues long. J gave up 6 bases and V 5 bases, and 9 bases lay outside the gene matches. Looked up from germline, CDR1 is LNHDA and CDR2 is SQIVND (reference sequence).

V gene TRBV4-1 combines with J gene TRBJ2-2; 11 nucleotides match TRBD2. Germline V CDR1 and CDR2: MGHRA, YSYEKL. The CDR3 extends over 17 amino acids. V gave up 4 bases and J gave up 0 bases; unmatched junction bases: 4. CDR3 in DNA: TGCGCCAGCAGCCCGACTAGCGGGGCCGCGAACACCGGGGAGCTGTTTTTT. This gives the protein CASSPTSGAANTGELFF.

The chain couples TRBV6-2 or TRBV6-3 to TRBJ1-2; 9 bases match TRBD1. The V and J ends lost 2 bases and 8 bases, in that order; junction bases with no gene match: 9. The CDR3 has 15 amino acids. Per germline, CDR1 MNHEY and CDR2 SVGEGT. CDR3 in DNA: TGTGCCAGCAGTTACAGAGGGACAGGGAGCGACGGCTACACCTTC. Translating it yields CASSYRGTGSDGYTF.

The sample holds a few counts of this clone. The rearrangement links TRBV29-1 to TRBJ1-1; D is possibly TRBD1 (5 bases). V was trimmed by 4 bases and J by 3 bases, leaving 18 bases between them. The CDR3 loop spans 15 amino acids. CDR1 is SQVTM and CDR2 is ANQGSEA in the germline V gene. The chain's CDR3 is CSVVPGQWGDTEAFF. CDR3 in DNA: TGCAGCGTTGTACCCGGACAATGGGGTGACACTGAAGCTTTCTTT.

The chain links TRBV19 to TRBJ1-1; the D gene is possibly TRBD1 (6 bases). Trimming shortened V by 0 bases and J by 0 bases, and 8 bases separated the two germline ends. The CDR3 runs to 15 residues. Germline V gives CDR1 LNHDA, CDR2 SQIVND (reference sequence). The CDR3 DNA reads TGTGCCAGTAGTATAGACAACAGGGTGAACACTGAAGCTTTCTTT. This sequence encodes CASSIDNRVNTEAFF.

This chain joins TRBV6-2 or TRBV6-3 and TRBJ1-1, with 7 bases aligning to TRBD1. Germline CDR1 MNHEY, CDR2 SVGEGT. The length of the CDR3 is 17 residues. Trimming took 0 bases from V and 1 from J; bases not matched to a gene: 8. The CDR3: CASSYSTGKSPNTEAFF. CDR3 coding DNA: TGTGCCAGCAGTTACTCGACAGGGAAATCACCGAACACTGAAGCTTTCTTT.

The chain combines TRBV6-2 or TRBV6-3 with TRBJ2-1; TRBD1 aligns across 12 bases. CDR3 length: 15 amino acids. The germline V gene has CDR1 MNHEY and CDR2 SVGEGT. Germline trimming cut 5 bases from V and 7 bases from J; bases unmatched to any gene: 6. CDR3 sequence reads: CASSHGTGGANEQFF. As DNA, the CDR3 is TGTGCCAGCAGTCACGGGACAGGGGGCGCAAATGAGCAGTTCTTC.

V usage is TRBV4-2 and J usage is TRBJ2-3, with 11 bases fitting TRBD2. From germline, CDR1 is LGHNA and CDR2 YNFKEQ. Trimming cost V 4 bases and J 6 bases; bases outside gene matches: 9. CDR3 length equals 16 residues. The CDR3 coding sequence is TGTGCCAGCAGCCCCGGGACTAGCGGTCCCCTGGATACGCAGTATTTT. Translated, it gives CASSPGTSGPLDTQYF.

This clone appeared once. The chain combines TRBV3-1 (or the pseudogene TRBV3-2) with TRBJ1-1; TRBD1 agrees at 7 bases. V was pared by 4 bases and J by 5 bases, with 7 bases of the junction left unmatched. The length of the CDR3 is 14 residues. The germline V gene encodes CDR1 LGHDT and CDR2 YNNKEL (reference sequence). The CDR3 nucleotides read TGTGCCAGCAGCCTTGGACAGGCAAGGACTGAAGCTTTCTTT. Its translation: CASSLGQARTEAFF.

Only one count was recorded for this clone. The rearrangement links TRBV5-8 to TRBJ2-3, with D maybe TRBD2 (6 bases). Trimming shortened V by 3 bases and J by 2 bases, and 13 bases separated the two germline ends. The CDR3 contains 15 residues. Germline lookup yields CDR1 SGHTS and CDR2 YDEGEE. The CDR3 is CASSSLRDSTDTQYF. CDR3 DNA: TGTGCCAGCAGCTCTCTCAGGGACTCCACAGATACGCAGTATTTT.

The chain has TRBV30 and TRBJ1-1; 8 positions match TRBD1. This CDR3 contains 15 residues. Germline V gene lookup returns CDR1 GTSNPN and CDR2 SVGIG (reference sequence). V trimming: 0 bases; J trimming: 6 bases; junction bases outside the gene matches: 9. CDR3 bases: TGTGCCTGGAGTGTACGGACAGGGCGTTTGGCTGAAGCTTTCTTT. Translated, it gives CAWSVRTGRLAEAFF.

This sequence joins TRBV28 and TRBJ2-7, with D tentatively TRBD1 (6 bases). V was pared by 2 bases and J by 2 bases, with 10 bases between. Germline V gene data show CDR1 as MDHEN and CDR2 as SYDVKM. CDR3 length: 14 amino acids. DNA of the CDR3: TGTGCCAGCAGTTTAAGGGGACACACCTACGAGCAGTACTTC. The encoded protein is CASSLRGHTYEQYF.

This rearrangement joins TRBV7-9 to TRBJ1-2, with 7 positions matching TRBD1. V lost 4 bases to trimming and J lost 0 bases; unmatched junction nucleotides: 11. The CDR3 covers 17 residues. Germline V lookup: CDR1 SEHNR, CDR2 FQNEAQ (reference sequence). This CDR3 is CASSSTGAGGTNYGYTF. The CDR3 bases are TGTGCCAGCAGCTCCACCGGGGCAGGGGGAACTAACTATGGCTACACCTTC.

This chain joins TRBV9 and TRBJ2-1, with TRBD2 as a possible D gene (5 bases). Germline V gives CDR1 SGDLS, CDR2 YYNGEE. Trimming shortened V by 0 bases and J by 0 bases, and 10 bases separated the two germline ends. The CDR3 consists of 16 residues. CDR3 region: CASSVASTASYNEQFF. DNA of the CDR3: TGTGCCAGCAGCGTAGCTAGCACAGCCTCCTACAATGAGCAGTTCTTC.

The J gene is TRBJ1-6, the V gene TRBV28; 10 bases agree with TRBD1. The V and J ends lost 7 bases and 13 bases, in that order; junction bases with no gene match: 10. This CDR3 has 14 amino acids. Germline-derived CDR1 and CDR2 are MDHEN and SYDVKM. This CDR3 is CASTGGQGLFPLHF. The CDR3 DNA is TGTGCCAGCACCGGGGGACAGGGGCTTTTCCCCCTCCACTTT.